Listed below are T cell receptor beta chains from one sample, sequenced in a study of PD-1 blockade in classical Hodgkin lymphoma. Here immunoSEQ multiplex PCR was the method, and the copy in TCRdb shows in-frame clones only, minus some. Counted here are over 15,000 clones, 82% occurring once; the ten biggest clones make up around a quarter. This specimen was peripheral blood mononuclear cells (PBMCs), taken before the second cycle of nivolumab. These TCRs come from a human donor with classical Hodgkin lymphoma. Both conserved end residues are part of each CDR3. A D gene is named only where the DNA matches it firmly. Some rows have no size entry. The others give once, few or many, or a class for an expanded clone.

TRBJ2-1 | - | TRBV7-9 | - | TGTGCCAGCAGCCCCATTACAGGGTTGGGTGAGCAGTTCTTC | CASSPITGLGEQFF
TRBJ1-2 | - | TRBV29-1 | few | TGCAGCGTTGAGAGGGGCGTTGGATATGGCTACACCTTC | CSVERGVGYGYTF
TRBJ2-2 | TRBD2 | TRBV7-3 | once | TGTGCCAGCAGCAGACTAGCGGGCTCGAACACCGGGGAGCTGTTTTTT | CASSRLAGSNTGELFF
TRBJ1-3 | - | TRBV4-3 | - | TGCGCCAGCTCCTCTCTGGGAAACACCATATATTTT | CASSSLGNTIYF
TRBJ2-7 | - | TRBV5-1 | - | TGCGCCAGCAGCTTCAGCCCTCGATACGAGCAGTACTTC | CASSFSPRYEQYF
TRBJ2-3 | TRBD1 | TRBV7-3 | - | TGTGCCAGCAGCCCGACCGGGACAGAGGCAGATACGCAGTATTTT | CASSPTGTEADTQYF
TRBJ2-2 | TRBD2 | TRBV2 | - | TGTGCCAGCAGGGGGGGGAGGCGTGAGTCCGGGGAGCTGTTTTTT | CASRGGRRESGELFF
TRBJ2-2 | - | TRBV28 | once | TGTGCCATAATGGGGGTGCACGCCGGGGAGCTGTTTTTT | CAIMGVHAGELFF
TRBJ2-1 | TRBD2 | TRBV5-4 | - | TGTGCCAGCAGCGCCGAGGCTAGCGGGGCTTACAATGAGCAGTTCTTC | CASSAEASGAYNEQFF
TRBJ1-1 | - | TRBV14 | few | TGTGCCAGCAGTCCCTATTCGAACACTGAAGCTTTCTTT | CASSPYSNTEAFF
TRBJ2-2 | TRBD2 | TRBV4-3 | - | TGCGCCAGCAGCCAAGATGCGGGGGGGCCAAAGGAGCTGTTTTTT | CASSQDAGGPKELFF
TRBJ2-1 | TRBD2 | TRBV10-3 | - | TGTGCCATCAGTGCTAGCGGGGGAACTAACAATGAGCAGTTCTTC | CAISASGGTNNEQFF
TRBJ2-7 | - | TRBV7-8 | - | TGTGCCAGCAGCTTAGTCGGCAGAACCTACGAGCAGTACTTC | CASSLVGRTYEQYF